This T cell receptor beta chain was documented in a study of monozygotic twins with cystic fibrosis. Study-wide results and limits: Co-twins had the most similar V usage for 13 of 16 pairs, J for 8. Shared CDR3 numbers were not associated with age, concordance or severity.

The CDR3 has 14 residues. CDR1 is PRHDT and CDR2 is FYEKMQ in the germline V gene (reference sequence). Deletions cut 1 base from V and 10 bases from J, with 14 bases between. Method: immunoSEQ multiplex PCR; TCRdb's copy keeps in-frame clones and lacks some. The table records about 32,000 clones, 92% of them present only once. For this clone: Its antigen is unidentified.

The clonotype originates from a girl aged 2-10 years with cystic fibrosis. Sequencing was carried out using blood. This chain connects TRBV13 to TRBJ2-1; D gene ambiguous. CDR3 coding DNA: TGTGCCAGCAGCTTAGAGGGCGCCGGAACCGAGCAGTTCTTC. Protein: CASSLEGAGTEQFF. Looking up the rest from reference TRBV13 and TRBJ2-1 gives the full variable domain: AAGVIQSPRHLIKEKRETATLKCYPIPRHDTVYWYQQGPGQDPQFLISFYEKMQSDKGSIPDRFSAQQFSDYHSELNMSSLELGDSALYFCASSLEGAGTEQFFGPGTRLTVL.